Listed below are T cell receptor beta chains from one sample, sequenced in a study of blood T cell repertoires in COVID-19. Sequencing used immunoSEQ multiplex PCR; TCRdb keeps in-frame clones, though not all of them. The table lists 100,000 to 150,000 clones, 84% of them singletons. Sequenced: peripheral blood. Receptors were obtained from a woman between 55 and 75 years old with acute or convalescent COVID-19. Each CDR3 is given with its conserved first and last residue. The D gene is left open where the match is weak. Part of the rows lack a size; the others show once, few, many or a class for expanded clones.

CDR3: CASSPRDRPVEAFF
DNA: TGTGCCAGCAGCCCCCGGGACAGGCCGGTTGAAGCTTTCTTT
J: TRBJ1-1
size: once
length: 14
V: TRBV9
D: TRBD1

CDR3: CAIRDSLNEKLFF
DNA: TGTGCCATCCGGGACAGCCTTAATGAAAAACTGTTTTTT
J: TRBJ1-4
size: .
length: 13
V: TRBV2
D: TRBD1

CDR3: CASSLAGGQETQYF
DNA: TGTGCCAGCAGTCTAGCGGGGGGGCAAGAGACCCAGTACTTC
J: TRBJ2-5
size: .
length: 14
V: TRBV27
D: TRBD2

CDR3: CASRRGGHEQFF
DNA: TGCGCCAGCAGGAGGGGAGGGCATGAGCAGTTCTTC
J: TRBJ2-1
size: .
length: 12
V: TRBV4-1
D: TRBD2

CDR3: CASSSGQGVGTQYF
DNA: TGTGCCAGCAGCTCCGGACAGGGAGTTGGGACCCAGTACTTC
J: TRBJ2-5
size: .
length: 14
V: TRBV7-2
D: TRBD1

CDR3: CASSLTGGNTEAFF
DNA: TGTGCCAGCAGTCTAACAGGGGGGAACACTGAAGCTTTCTTT
J: TRBJ1-1
size: .
length: 14
V: TRBV27
D: TRBD1

CDR3: CASRLGQGVYNEQFF
DNA: TGCGCCAGCAGACTTGGACAGGGAGTGTACAATGAGCAGTTCTTC
J: TRBJ2-1
size: .
length: 15
V: TRBV4-1
D: TRBD1

CDR3: CSVGADRVNTEAFF
DNA: TGCAGCGTTGGGGCGGACAGGGTCAACACTGAAGCTTTCTTT
J: TRBJ1-1
size: .
length: 14
V: TRBV29-1
D: TRBD1

CDR3: CAWSVGDSWSGQPQHF
DNA: TGTGCCTGGAGTGTGGGGGACTCCTGGTCGGGCCAGCCCCAGCATTTT
J: TRBJ1-5
size: .
length: 16
V: TRBV30
D: .

CDR3: CASNSPNLGNQPQHF
DNA: TGTGCCAGTAACTCTCCCAACCTAGGCAATCAGCCCCAGCATTTT
J: TRBJ1-5
size: .
length: 15
V: TRBV6-5
D: .

CDR3: CASGSLDTDTQYF
DNA: TGTGCCAGCGGTTCACTAGACACAGATACGCAGTATTTT
J: TRBJ2-3
size: once
length: 13
V: TRBV6-2/TRBV6-3
D: .

CDR3: CASSVREKQYF
DNA: TGTGCCAGCAGCGTGCGGGAGAAGCAGTACTTC
J: TRBJ2-7
size: .
length: 11
V: TRBV2
D: TRBD2

CDR3: CASSERQGAVAIYF
DNA: TGTGCCAGCAGTGAGCGGCAGGGGGCAGTCGCCATATATTTT
J: TRBJ1-3
size: .
length: 14
V: TRBV2
D: TRBD1

CDR3: CASSLVGQNNYGYTF
DNA: TGCGCCAGCAGCTTGGTGGGACAGAACAACTATGGCTACACCTTC
J: TRBJ1-2
size: .
length: 15
V: TRBV5-1
D: TRBD1

CDR3: CASSSQGGHYGYTF
DNA: TGTGCCAGCAGCTCCCAGGGAGGCCACTATGGCTACACCTTC
J: TRBJ1-2
size: .
length: 14
V: TRBV9
D: .

CDR3: CASSPPIGQGSSGANVLTF
DNA: TGTGCCAGCTCACCACCGATTGGACAGGGTAGCTCTGGGGCCAACGTCCTGACTTTC
J: TRBJ2-6
size: .
length: 19
V: TRBV18
D: TRBD1

CDR3: CASSSSGGDQPQHF
DNA: TGTGCCAGCAGCTCTTCAGGGGGCGATCAGCCCCAGCATTTT
J: TRBJ1-5
size: .
length: 14
V: TRBV7-9
D: TRBD1

CDR3: CASSLAPGSVTEAFF
DNA: TGTGCCAGCAGCTTGGCCCCGGGGAGCGTTACTGAAGCTTTCTTT
J: TRBJ1-1
size: .
length: 15
V: TRBV5-6
D: .

CDR3: CASSQGAGSNQAQHF
DNA: TGTGCCAGCAGCCAAGGGGCAGGAAGTAATCAGGCCCAGCATTTT
J: TRBJ1-5
size: .
length: 15
V: TRBV3-1/TRBV3-2
D: .

CDR3: CASSEGGVQYF
DNA: TGTGCCAGCAGTGAAGGGGGGGTCCAGTACTTC
J: TRBJ2-5
size: .
length: 11
V: TRBV2
D: .

CDR3: CASSLYQGAVTPTAYEQYF
DNA: TGTGCCAGCAGCTTGTACCAGGGGGCCGTTACACCTACGGCCTACGAGCAGTACTTC
J: TRBJ2-7
size: .
length: 19
V: TRBV5-6
D: TRBD1

CDR3: CASSLGGVGAGNTIYF
DNA: TGTGCCAGCAGCTTAGGAGGAGTCGGCGCTGGAAACACCATATATTTT
J: TRBJ1-3
size: .
length: 16
V: TRBV7-3
D: .

CDR3: CASNDRGGGETQYF
DNA: TGTGCCTCGAACGATAGGGGGGGCGGAGAGACCCAGTACTTC
J: TRBJ2-5
size: .
length: 14
V: TRBV30
D: .

CDR3: CASSLTEFEQYF
DNA: TGTGCCAGCAGTTTAACAGAGTTCGAGCAGTACTTC
J: TRBJ2-7
size: .
length: 12
V: TRBV12-3/TRBV12-4
D: .

CDR3: CASSLVFSGGAPPGELFF
DNA: TGTGCCAGCAGCTTAGTTTTTAGCGGGGGGGCGCCCCCCGGGGAGCTGTTTTTT
J: TRBJ2-2
size: .
length: 18
V: TRBV11-3
D: TRBD2

CDR3: CASSLSQGGHTEAFF
DNA: TGCGCCAGCAGCTTATCCCAGGGGGGTCACACTGAAGCTTTCTTT
J: TRBJ1-1
size: .
length: 15
V: TRBV5-1
D: TRBD1

CDR3: CASSLNGGSYSYNEQFF
DNA: TGTGCCAGCAGCTTGAACGGGGGGTCCTACTCCTACAATGAGCAGTTCTTC
J: TRBJ2-1
size: .
length: 17
V: TRBV7-2
D: TRBD2